A single T cell receptor (beta chain) is shown here with its context. Original processing methods: Estimation of nucleated cell counts relied on the amplification of reference gene primers. Clones were read by immunoSEQ multiplex PCR, and TCRdb kept only the in-frame ones, dropping some. For V, J and clone size, that table is used; D and trimming come from the DNA. The table lists roughly 250,000 clones, 84% of them singletons. This sample was included in a study of blood T cell repertoires in COVID-19. Study-wide context: Italy, Spain and the United States were the sources of the convalescent and acute COVID-19 samples.

The CDR3 consists of 16 residues. Trimming removed 7 bases at V and 7 bases at J, with 22 bases between. The germline V gene encodes CDR1 MDHEN and CDR2 SYDVKM. Material for sequencing was peripheral blood. This TCR derives from a woman aged 40 to 49 who had recovered from COVID-19. The chain carries TRBV28 and TRBJ2-2; TRBD2 might be the D (6 bases). CDR3 sequence reads: CASNRRGWASNGELFF. The CDR3 coding sequence is TGTGCCAGCAACCGGCGGGGCTGGGCTAGTAACGGGGAGCTGTTTTTT.